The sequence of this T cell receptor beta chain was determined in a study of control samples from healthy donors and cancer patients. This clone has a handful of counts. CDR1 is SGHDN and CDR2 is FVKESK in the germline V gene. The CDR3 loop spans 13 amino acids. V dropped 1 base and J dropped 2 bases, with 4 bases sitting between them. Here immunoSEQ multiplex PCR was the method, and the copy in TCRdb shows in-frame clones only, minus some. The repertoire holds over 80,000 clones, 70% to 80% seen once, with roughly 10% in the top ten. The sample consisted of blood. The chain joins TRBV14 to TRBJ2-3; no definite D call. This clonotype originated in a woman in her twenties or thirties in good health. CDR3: CASSQGSTDTQYF. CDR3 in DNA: TGTGCCAGCAGCCAAGGGTCCACAGATACGCAGTATTTT. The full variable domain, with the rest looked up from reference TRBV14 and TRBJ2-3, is EAGVTQFPSHSVIEKGQTVTLRCDPISGHDNLYWYRRVMGKEIKFLLHFVKESKQDESGMPNNRFLAERTGGTYSTLKVQPAELEDSGVYFCASSQGSTDTQYFGPGTRLTVL.